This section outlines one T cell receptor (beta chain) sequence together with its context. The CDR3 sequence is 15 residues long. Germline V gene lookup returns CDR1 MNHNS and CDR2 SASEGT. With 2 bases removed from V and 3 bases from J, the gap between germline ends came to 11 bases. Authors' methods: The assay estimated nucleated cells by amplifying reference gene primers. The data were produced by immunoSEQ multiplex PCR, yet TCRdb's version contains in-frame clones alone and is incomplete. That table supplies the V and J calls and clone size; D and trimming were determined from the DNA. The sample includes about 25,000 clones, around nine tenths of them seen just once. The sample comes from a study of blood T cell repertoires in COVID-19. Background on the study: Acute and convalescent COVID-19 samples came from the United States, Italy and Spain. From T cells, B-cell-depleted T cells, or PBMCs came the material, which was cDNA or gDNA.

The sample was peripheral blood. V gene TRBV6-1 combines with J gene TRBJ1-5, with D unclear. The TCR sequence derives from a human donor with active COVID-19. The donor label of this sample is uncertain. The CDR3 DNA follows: TGTGCCAGCAGTGAAACCGGACTGTACAATCAGCCCCAGCATTTT. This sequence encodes CASSETGLYNQPQHF.